This passage covers 30 T cell receptor beta chains from one sample sequenced in a study of blood T cells in healthy people across ages. Then a second PCR, running roughly 6 to 11 cycles, was carried out with a sample-barcoded 5' primer and a J-beta primer mix. TCRdb redid the calling of the 5' RACE reads with MiXCR, one entry per CDR3 protein. The data show about 1.7 million distinct CDR3 sequences, about 28% seen once. The material sequenced was blood. Every receptor here comes from a woman in her twenties or thirties in good health.

This chain joins TRBV5-1 and TRBJ1-2, with D unresolved. The CDR3 has 14 residues. Trimming removed 4 bases from V and 1 base from J, with 11 bases in between. Germline-derived CDR1 and CDR2 are SGHRS and YFSETQ. This CDR3 is CASSDTRSNYGYTF. The CDR3 DNA reads TGCGCCAGCAGCGACACCCGGAGTAACTATGGCTACACCTTC. The full variable domain, its missing parts supplied by reference TRBV5-1 and TRBJ1-2, is KAGVTQTPRYLIKTRGQQVTLSCSPISGHRSVSWYQQTPGQGLQFLFEYFSETQRNKGNFPGRFSGRQFSNSRSEMNVSTLELGDSALYLCASSDTRSNYGYTFGSGTRLTVV.

Turning to this clonotype: This may come from a read error, since a much larger clone is one base off. This sequence joins TRBV3-1 and TRBJ2-1; D might be TRBD1 (5 bases). Trimming took off 1 base at V and 7 bases at J, with 11 bases between the two ends. Germline V gene data show CDR1 as LGHDT and CDR2 as YNNKEL (reference sequence). The CDR3 is 14 residues long. CDR3 nucleotide sequence: TGTGCCAGCAGCCAAGGGGGCCAGGGTAATGAGCAGTTCTTC. Amino acids: CASSQGGQGNEQFF.

This clonotype showed up just a few times. V is TRBV7-9 and J is TRBJ1-1, with unresolved D. V was shortened by 0 bases and J by 8 bases, with 13 bases between the two germline ends. The CDR3 length is 14 residues. CDR1 SEHNR and CDR2 FQNEAQ come from the germline V gene (reference sequence). The CDR3 protein is CASSLAVVRPEAFF. The CDR3 coding sequence is TGTGCCAGCAGCTTAGCGGTGGTCCGCCCCGAAGCTTTCTTT.

This clonotype was found a few times. This chain joins TRBV7-9 and TRBJ1-1; D gene unclear. The CDR3 totals 12 residues. Germline CDR1 and CDR2: SEHNR and FQNEAQ (reference sequence). V shed 4 bases and J shed 8 bases, with 11 bases lying between them. As DNA, the CDR3 is TGTGCCAGCAGCTCCCGGGTGGCCGAAGCTTTCTTT. Its translation: CASSSRVAEAFF.

This clonotype came up many times. The chain uses TRBV20-1 and TRBJ1-2, with D unresolved. Germline CDR1 DFQATT, CDR2 SNEGSKA (reference sequence). V shed 1 base and J shed 6 bases, with 9 bases lying between them. The CDR3 spans 12 residues. CDR3 loop: CSARVGPNGYTF. CDR3 nucleotide sequence: TGCAGTGCTAGAGTAGGTCCCAATGGCTACACCTTC.

The chain is built from TRBV6-1 and TRBJ1-4; 8 bases align to TRBD1. The length of the CDR3 is 13 residues. J lost 8 bases, V lost 5 bases, and 4 bases had no gene match. Germline loops: CDR1 MNHNS, CDR2 SASEGT. The CDR3 loop reads CASSTGGEEKLFF. CDR3 DNA sequence: TGTGCCAGCAGTACAGGGGGGGAGGAAAAACTGTTTTTT.

This clonotype was counted only a few times. This sequence joins TRBV10-2 and TRBJ2-1, with a weak D call TRBD1 (6 bases). The CDR3 spans 16 residues. Germline V CDR1 and CDR2: WSHSY, SAAADI. V dropped 7 bases and J dropped 0 bases, with 16 bases sitting between them. The CDR3 nucleotides are TGCGCCAGCAAAAACCAGGGGATGGGCTCCTACAATGAGCAGTTCTTC. It specifies CASKNQGMGSYNEQFF.

A remark on this clonotype: One end of the junction does not line up with germline, which may come from a read error. The rearrangement uses TRBV12-5 and TRBJ2-6, with D perhaps matching TRBD2 (5 bases). Germline V gene lookup returns CDR1 LGHNT and CDR2 FRNRAP. This CDR3 region has 13 residues. In DNA, the CDR3 is TGCGCCAGCGGTGAATCTGGGGCCAACGTCCTGACTTTC. It specifies CASGESGANVLTF.

CDR3 sequence: CSARGDSSMNTEAFF. The CDR3 nucleotides read TGCAGTGCTAGAGGGGACAGCAGCATGAACACTGAAGCTTTCTTT. The rearrangement joins TRBV20-1 to TRBJ1-1; 7 bases agree with TRBD1. V lost 1 base to trimming and J lost 0 bases; unmatched junction nucleotides: 5. Germline V gene data show CDR1 as DFQATT and CDR2 as SNEGSKA (reference sequence). The CDR3 loop spans 15 amino acids.

This clonotype turned up a few times. The chain joins TRBV12-3 or TRBV12-4 to TRBJ2-4, with 7 bases identical to TRBD1. J was trimmed by 7 bases and V by 5 bases; bases with no gene match: 11. This CDR3 is 15 amino acids long. The CDR3 spells CASSPPTGPGNIQYF. The CDR3, as DNA: TGTGCCAGCAGTCCCCCGACAGGGCCTGGGAACATTCAGTACTTC.

This clonotype has just a few counts. The chain uses TRBV4-3 and TRBJ2-1; a possible D gene is TRBD2 (6 bases). Trimming cost V 7 bases and J 0 bases, with 10 bases left between them. CDR1 LGHNA and CDR2 YSLEER come from the germline V gene. The length of the CDR3 is 14 residues. DNA of the CDR3: TGCGCCAGCACCCCGGGACTCTCCTACAATGAGCAGTTCTTC. This sequence encodes CASTPGLSYNEQFF.

The chain's CDR3 is CASSLKGLAGEDRFF. In DNA, the CDR3 is TGTGCCAGCAGCTTAAAAGGACTAGCGGGTGAGGATCGGTTCTTC. V and J are TRBV7-8 and TRBJ2-1, with TRBD2 matching 11 bases. Per the germline V gene, CDR1 is SGHVS and CDR2 is FQNEAQ. The CDR3 has 15 amino acids. Trimming cost V 2 bases and J 15 bases; bases outside gene matches: 12.

The chain uses TRBV12-3 or TRBV12-4 and TRBJ1-1; D not resolved. Trimming left V 7 bases short and J 7 bases short, with 13 bases between. The CDR3 loop spans 12 amino acids. The CDR3 sequence is CASTRTVDEAFF. In DNA form, the CDR3 reads TGTGCCAGCACTCGGACGGTGGATGAAGCTTTCTTT.

Regarding this clonotype: A single base separates this from a much larger clone, so it may be a read error. This chain joins TRBV12-5 and TRBJ2-1, with 9 bases lining up with TRBD2. The V gene's germline CDR1 is LGHNT and CDR2 FRNRAP. The CDR3 runs 19 residues. The junction had 12 bases not matched to a gene; V was cut back by 3 bases and J by 0 bases. In nucleotides, the CDR3 is TGTGCTAGTGGTTTTGGATCAGCGGGGGGCCTAGGCTCCTACAATGAGCAGTTCTTC. Its protein is CASGFGSAGGLGSYNEQFF.

This clonotype was picked up many times. The chain has TRBV6-1 and TRBJ2-7; 11 bases line up with TRBD2. The CDR3 has 15 residues. V lost 4 bases, J lost 3 bases, and 5 bases stayed unmatched. Germline lookup yields CDR1 MNHNS and CDR2 SASEGT. CDR3 nucleotide sequence: TGTGCCAGCAGTGGCACTAGCGGGGGCCGCTACGAGCAGTACTTC. It encodes CASSGTSGGRYEQYF.

This clonotype was seen repeatedly, ten times or more. The chain has TRBV20-1 and TRBJ2-7; the match to TRBD2 covers 14 bases. The CDR3 sequence is 14 residues long. V was clipped by 6 bases and J by 4 bases; unmatched bases: 5. Germline V CDR1 and CDR2: DFQATT, SNEGSKA (reference sequence). The DNA for the CDR3 is TGCAGTGCGCCGGGACTAGCGGGAGTATACGAGCAGTACTTC. This gives the protein CSAPGLAGVYEQYF.

About this clonotype itself: A read error may be the cause here, since a much bigger clone is one base away. V usage is TRBV5-5 and J usage is TRBJ2-7; D is unresolved. There are 14 residues in the CDR3. Germline CDR1 SGHKS, CDR2 YYEKEE (reference sequence). CDR3 residues: CASNLIRLVPEQYF. DNA for the CDR3: TGTGCCAGCAACTTGATAAGGCTGGTTCCCGAGCAGTACTTC.

This clonotype was seen ten or more times. J is TRBJ2-1 and V is TRBV20-1, with 11 bases that match TRBD2. CDR1 DFQATT and CDR2 SNEGSKA come from the germline V gene (reference sequence). Losses at the gene ends were 1 base for V and 4 bases for J; bases not matched to a gene: 9. The CDR3 runs 17 residues. The CDR3 nucleotides read TGCAGTGCTAGAGGGGGTAGCGGGGGGGATGATTACAATGAGCAGTTCTTC. Its translation: CSARGGSGGDDYNEQFF.

The J gene is TRBJ2-1, the V gene TRBV20-1; possibly TRBD1 for D (5 bases). The CDR3 is 14 residues long. V lost 3 bases and J 4 bases, leaving 13 bases between the germline ends. Germline V gene data show CDR1 as DFQATT and CDR2 as SNEGSKA (reference sequence). The CDR3 region is CSASRQGIYNEQFF. The CDR3 DNA is TGCAGTGCTAGTAGGCAGGGAATATACAATGAGCAGTTCTTC.

The chain carries TRBV5-1 and TRBJ1-1; D call uncertain. This CDR3 has 13 amino acids. Germline lookup yields CDR1 SGHRS and CDR2 YFSETQ. Trimming left V 5 bases short and J 1 base short, with 9 bases between. CDR3 DNA sequence: TGCGCCAGCAGAATCGGCTCGAACACTGAAGCTTTCTTT. Its translation is CASRIGSNTEAFF.

The chain combines TRBV29-1 with TRBJ1-1; 7 nucleotides agree with TRBD1. J was trimmed by 8 bases and V by 7 bases; bases with no gene match: 10. Looked up from germline, CDR1 is SQVTM and CDR2 is ANQGSEA. The CDR3 sequence is 12 residues long. The CDR3 nucleotides read TGCAGCGCGAGGGGACAGAAGTTAGAAGCTTTCTTT. Translating gives CSARGQKLEAFF.

The chain joins TRBV5-1 to TRBJ1-2; a possible D gene is TRBD1 (6 bases). The CDR3 spans 15 residues. The V gene's germline CDR1 is SGHRS and CDR2 YFSETQ. The V end lost 1 base, the J end lost 8 bases, and 18 bases lay between the germline ends. This CDR3 reads CASSLRGGDILGYTF. In DNA, the CDR3 is TGCGCCAGCAGCTTGCGCGGCGGGGACATATTGGGCTACACCTTC. The complete variable domain, with remaining parts taken from reference TRBV5-1 and TRBJ1-2, reads KAGVTQTPRYLIKTRGQQVTLSCSPISGHRSVSWYQQTPGQGLQFLFEYFSETQRNKGNFPGRFSGRQFSNSRSEMNVSTLELGDSALYLCASSLRGGDILGYTFGSGTRLTVV.

Turning to this clonotype: Its ends do not fully match the called genes, so a read error is possible. The rearrangement uses TRBV3-1 and TRBJ2-1; D gene unclear. The germline V gene has CDR1 LGHDT and CDR2 YNNKEL (reference sequence). This CDR3 is built from 14 residues. In DNA form, the CDR3 reads TGTGCCAGCAACCAAGATATCAGGTACAATGAGCAGTTCTTC. It translates to CASNQDIRYNEQFF.

This clonotype occurred a few times. V is TRBV9 and J is TRBJ2-3; D tentatively reads TRBD1 or TRBD2 (5 bases each). Germline V CDR1 and CDR2: SGDLS, YYNGEE. V gave up 6 bases and J gave up 4 bases, with 18 bases separating them. The length of the CDR3 is 15 residues. CDR3 nucleotides: TGTGCCAGCAACGAGGGGTATTTTTCCGCAGATACGCAGTATTTT. Translating gives CASNEGYFSADTQYF.

This clonotype has just one count. J is TRBJ2-1 and V is TRBV9, with 8 bases lining up with TRBD2. Unmatched junction bases numbered 15, after V lost 4 bases and J lost 9 bases. Per the germline V gene, CDR1 is SGDLS and CDR2 is YYNGEE. This CDR3 has 16 amino acids. As DNA, the CDR3 is TGTGCCAGCAGCCCTGAAAGTCGGGGGGGCGGAGGTGAGCAGTTCTTC. Amino acid sequence: CASSPESRGGGGEQFF.

The V and J genes are TRBV7-6 and TRBJ2-3; 11 bases line up with TRBD2. Germline V gene lookup returns CDR1 SGHVS and CDR2 FNYEAQ. The CDR3 sequence is 20 residues long. Losses at the gene ends were 5 bases for V and 2 bases for J; bases not matched to a gene: 18. CDR3 amino acids: CASSRKPTSGGPAYTDTQYF. The CDR3 DNA reads as TGTGCCAGCAGCCGAAAACCCACTAGCGGGGGCCCCGCTTACACAGATACGCAGTATTTT.

This clonotype was detected a few times. This chain connects TRBV3-1 to TRBJ2-7; a weak D match, TRBD2 (5 bases). Trimming took off 3 bases at V and 1 base at J, with 10 bases between the two ends. The CDR3 is 14 residues long. Per germline, CDR1 LGHDT and CDR2 YNNKEL (reference sequence). CDR3 residues: CASSHRGESYEQYF. DNA for the CDR3: TGTGCCAGCAGCCATCGGGGAGAGTCCTACGAGCAGTACTTC.

There are a few counts of this clonotype. The chain joins TRBV7-2 to TRBJ1-5; a possible D gene is TRBD1 (5 bases). The length of the CDR3 is 14 residues. CDR1 and CDR2 from the germline V gene are SGHTA and FQGNSA. V dropped 0 bases and J dropped 8 bases, with 11 bases sitting between them. The CDR3 DNA reads TGTGCCAGCAGCTTAGCAGGGGTGTTGGAGCCCCAGCATTTT. Translating it yields CASSLAGVLEPQHF.

This clonotype came up many times. CDR3 sequence: CSVRTSGGSSYEQYF. DNA of the CDR3: TGCAGTGTTAGGACTAGCGGGGGGAGCTCCTACGAGCAGTACTTC. The chain couples TRBV20-1 to TRBJ2-7; TRBD2 matches at 14 bases. Germline trimming cut 7 bases from V and 0 bases from J; bases unmatched to any gene: 5. The CDR3 has 15 amino acids. The germline CDR1 and CDR2 sequences are DFQATT and SNEGSKA (reference sequence).

The table lists this clonotype with a few counts. This chain connects TRBV12-3 or TRBV12-4 to TRBJ2-5; D not certain. The V and J ends lost 9 bases and 5 bases respectively, with 25 bases between them. The CDR3 extends over 16 amino acids. This CDR3 is CASSPAPAPKVETQYF. In DNA, the CDR3 is TGTGCCAGTAGCCCAGCTCCAGCCCCAAAAGTGGAGACCCAGTACTTC.